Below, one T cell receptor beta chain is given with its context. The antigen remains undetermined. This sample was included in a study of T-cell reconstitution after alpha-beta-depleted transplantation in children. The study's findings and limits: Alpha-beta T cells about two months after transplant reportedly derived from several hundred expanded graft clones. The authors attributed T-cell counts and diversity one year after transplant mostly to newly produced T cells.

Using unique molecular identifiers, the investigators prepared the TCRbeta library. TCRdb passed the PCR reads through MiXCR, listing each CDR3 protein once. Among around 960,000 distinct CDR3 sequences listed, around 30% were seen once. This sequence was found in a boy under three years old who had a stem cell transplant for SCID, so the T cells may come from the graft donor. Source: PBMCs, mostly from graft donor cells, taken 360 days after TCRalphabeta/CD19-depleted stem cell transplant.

The CDR3 DNA follows: TGTGCCAGCAGCACCGGACAGGGGGGATACAATGAGCAGTTCTTC. As protein: CASSTGQGGYNEQFF. This chain links TRBV7-2 with TRBJ2-1, with 10 positions matching TRBD1. The CDR3 is made up of 15 amino acids. Trimming removed 5 bases from V and 4 bases from J; junction bases left unmatched: 5. Germline CDR1 is SGHTA and CDR2 is FQGNSA.